This T cell receptor (beta chain) derives from a study of blood T cell repertoires in COVID-19. Across the study: From the United States, Italy and Spain came samples of acute and convalescent COVID-19. Nucleic acid was either cDNA or gDNA, and it came from T cells, B-cell-depleted T cells, or PBMCs.

V shed 2 bases and J shed 5 bases, with 10 bases lying between them. Germline V gene sequence: CDR1 SGHAT, CDR2 FQNNGV. The CDR3 is made up of 13 amino acids. Authors' data handling: By means of reference gene primer amplification, nucleated cell counts were estimated. Generated by immunoSEQ multiplex PCR, the TCRdb table keeps only in-frame clones and is missing some. The V and J calls and the clone size are those of that table, but D and trimming were determined from the DNA. The data contain 100,000 to 150,000 clones, 88% of them seen just once; the ten biggest clones take up less than 2%. This chain uses TRBV11-2 with TRBJ2-7; possibly TRBD1 for D (6 bases). The sequence was collected from a human donor in a cohort sampled during active COVID-19. The sample was peripheral blood. The DNA of the CDR3 is TGTGCCAGCAGCTTAAGGGGGAGACACGAGCAGTACTTC. This sequence encodes CASSLRGRHEQYF. Based on the CDR3 plus reference TRBV11-2 and TRBJ2-7, the full variable domain is EAGVAQSPRYKIIEKRQSVAFWCNPISGHATLYWYQQILGQGPKLLIQFQNNGVVDDSQLPKDRFSAERLKGVDSTLKIQPAKLEDSAVYLCASSLRGRHEQYFGPGTRLTVT.